This is a list of T cell receptor beta chains from one sample in a study of blood T cell repertoires in COVID-19. Method: immunoSEQ multiplex PCR; TCRdb's copy keeps in-frame clones and lacks some. The sample records fewer than 120,000 clones, 76% being singletons. The sequenced sample was peripheral blood. The receptors originated from a woman aged 80 or over with acute or convalescent COVID-19. The CDR3 runs from the conserved cysteine through the conserved F or W. A D gene is named only where the DNA matches it firmly. The size field is filled for only some rows; it gives once, few, many or a size class.

d_call	v_call	j_call	clone_size	cdr3_nt	cdr3_aa
NA	TRBV29-1	TRBJ2-3	NA	TGCAGCGTTGAGAGCGGGAGCACAGATACGCAGTATTTT	CSVESGSTDTQYF
TRBD1	TRBV11-1	TRBJ1-2	few	TGTGCCAGCAGCCTGACAGGGGGCTATGGCTACACCTTC	CASSLTGGYGYTF
TRBD1	TRBV2	TRBJ1-1	NA	TGTGCCGGGGGGACAGTACGCACTGAAGCTTTCTTT	CAGGTVRTEAFF
TRBD2	TRBV18	TRBJ2-7	NA	TGTGCCAGCTCACCTATCGGGACTAGCGTTGAGGAGCAGTACTTC	CASSPIGTSVEEQYF
NA	TRBV5-1	TRBJ1-1	NA	TGCGCCAGCAGATCTGCGGGGCCCATGAACACTGAAGCTTTCTTT	CASRSAGPMNTEAFF
NA	TRBV15	TRBJ2-1	once	TGTGCCACCAGCAGAGTGGGACTCCCGGGGTACAATGAGCAGTTCTTC	CATSRVGLPGYNEQFF
TRBD2	TRBV10-3	TRBJ2-6	NA	TGTGCCATCAGTGCACTAGCGGGGGGGGTTCCCTCTGGGGCCAACGTCCTGACTTTC	CAISALAGGVPSGANVLTF
TRBD1	TRBV19	TRBJ1-4	NA	TGTGCCAGTAGTGCGACAGGGGGCCCCAGGGAAAAACTGTTTTTT	CASSATGGPREKLFF
NA	TRBV7-3	TRBJ2-3	few	TGTGCCAGCAGTCCATGGGGGCACCGCACAGATACGCAGTATTTT	CASSPWGHRTDTQYF
NA	TRBV5-4	TRBJ2-7	NA	TGTGCCAGCAGCTTGGTGGGAGGGGGATACGAGCAGTACTTC	CASSLVGGGYEQYF
TRBD2	TRBV11-2	TRBJ2-3	NA	TGTGCCAGCAGCACCATAGCGGGGGGGCCGATAGATACGCAGTATTTT	CASSTIAGGPIDTQYF
NA	TRBV10-1	TRBJ2-2	NA	TGCGCCAGCAGTGATACAGCGAACACCGGGGAGCTGTTTTTT	CASSDTANTGELFF
TRBD1	TRBV3-1/TRBV3-2	TRBJ2-7	NA	TGTGCCAGCAAGGGACAGGGCTCCTACGAGCAGTACTTC	CASKGQGSYEQYF
TRBD1	TRBV6-5	TRBJ1-1	NA	TGTGCCAGCAGGAGGGGACAGGGGGGGACTGAAGCTTTCTTT	CASRRGQGGTEAFF
NA	TRBV7-2	TRBJ2-7	NA	TGTGCCAGCAGCTTATACTACGAGCAGTACTTC	CASSLYYEQYF
NA	TRBV3-1/TRBV3-2	TRBJ2-6	NA	TGTGCCAGCAGCCAAGATCGGGTATTCTCTGGGGCCAACGTCCTGACTTTC	CASSQDRVFSGANVLTF
NA	TRBV4-1	TRBJ1-2	few	TGCGCCAGCACCAGGTCAGGGGACAACTATGGCTACACCTTC	CASTRSGDNYGYTF
TRBD1	TRBV7-2	TRBJ2-2	NA	TGTGCCAGCAGCCGCCGACAGGGGGCAGACACCGGGGAGCTGTTTTTT	CASSRRQGADTGELFF
TRBD1	TRBV28	TRBJ1-1	NA	TGTGCCAGCCTCCGACCCGGACAGGGGGCGGGGTGGGCTTTCTTT	CASLRPGQGAGWAFF
TRBD1	TRBV29-1	TRBJ2-5	NA	TGCAGCGTCAAAAACAGGGGAGTAAACCAAGAGACCCAGTACTTC	CSVKNRGVNQETQYF
TRBD2	TRBV2	TRBJ2-5	once	TGTGCCAGCAGTCCTGGGAGGCTAGCGGGGGGCCAAGAGACCCAGTACTTC	CASSPGRLAGGQETQYF
TRBD1	TRBV10-3	TRBJ2-3	NA	TGTGCCATCAGTGAGTCTGGGACAGGGGGGACAGATACGCAGTATTTT	CAISESGTGGTDTQYF
NA	TRBV4-2	TRBJ2-2	NA	TGTGCCAGCAGCCAAGCCCGTACTAGGAGGGACACCGGGGAGCTGTTTTTT	CASSQARTRRDTGELFF
TRBD1	TRBV30	TRBJ2-7	NA	TGTGCCTGGAGCCCCGCCGGGACAGGGGGCTACGAGCAGTACTTC	CAWSPAGTGGYEQYF
NA	TRBV29-1	TRBJ2-7	NA	TGCAGCGTTGAGGGGGCTGGTTACTACGAGCAGTACTTC	CSVEGAGYYEQYF
NA	TRBV4-2	TRBJ2-3	NA	TGTGCCAGCAGCCAACGAAGGGAGGCGTTCACAGATACGCAGTATTTT	CASSQRREAFTDTQYF
TRBD1	TRBV18	TRBJ1-4	NA	TGTGCCAGCTCAAACAGGGGGCGCGAAAAACTGTTTTTT	CASSNRGREKLFF
NA	TRBV6-5	TRBJ2-1	NA	TGTGCCAGCAGTAGACCGGGACAAAAATACAATGAGCAGTTCTTC	CASSRPGQKYNEQFF
NA	TRBV20-1	TRBJ2-1	NA	TGCAGTGCTAGATTTCCAGGGCAGTTCTTC	CSARFPGQFF
NA	TRBV7-8	TRBJ2-7	NA	TGTGCCAGCAGCTTATATCGGCAGGGCACCGAGCAGTACTTC	CASSLYRQGTEQYF
TRBD1	TRBV6-5	TRBJ1-5	few	TGTGCCAGCAGAAGACAGGGACTGGGCAATCAGCCCCAGCATTTT	CASRRQGLGNQPQHF
TRBD2	TRBV11-2	TRBJ2-2	NA	TGTGCCAGCAGTTATAGCGGGGGGGGATACACCGGGGAGCTGTTTTTT	CASSYSGGGYTGELFF
TRBD2	TRBV28	TRBJ2-7	NA	TGTGCCAGCAGTGACGGCGGGAGGCCCCCCGCCGAGCAGTACTTC	CASSDGGRPPAEQYF
TRBD1	TRBV10-3	TRBJ2-3	NA	TGTGCCATCAGCCAGCTGACAGGGTCCTCTAGCACAGATACGCAGTATTTT	CAISQLTGSSSTDTQYF
TRBD1	TRBV11-2	TRBJ1-2	NA	TGTGCCAGCAGCGCCGGGACAGGGCTATGGTACACCTTC	CASSAGTGLWYTF
TRBD1	TRBV10-1	TRBJ2-7	NA	TGCGCCAGCAGTTCGACAGGGAACGAGCAGTACTTC	CASSSTGNEQYF
TRBD1	TRBV7-2	TRBJ1-1	few	TGTGCCAGCAGCTTAAGTGTGACAGGGCGAACTGAAGCTTTCTTT	CASSLSVTGRTEAFF
TRBD1	TRBV19	TRBJ1-5	NA	TGTGCCAGTAGTGGGTCCGGGACAGGGGTCCTTTTATACAATCAGCCCCAGCATTTT	CASSGSGTGVLLYNQPQHF
TRBD1	TRBV30	TRBJ1-6	NA	TGTGCCTGGAGTGTTGTCCAGGGGGCGGATTCACCCCTCCACTTT	CAWSVVQGADSPLHF
NA	TRBV9	TRBJ2-1	NA	TGTGCCAGCAGCGTATTTCCCTCGGAGGATGAGCAGTTCTTC	CASSVFPSEDEQFF
NA	TRBV24-1	TRBJ2-7	NA	TGTGCCACCAGTGTGTTCAGTTTCCAATTTTACGAGCAGTACTTC	CATSVFSFQFYEQYF
NA	TRBV4-1	TRBJ1-1	NA	TGCGCCAGCAGCCGTCATCTGGACAGACTTAGCTCTGAAGCTTTCTTT	CASSRHLDRLSSEAFF
NA	TRBV6-1	TRBJ2-1	NA	TGTGCCAGCAGTGAAATGGCCGCGGGCGTGAATGAGCAGTTCTTC	CASSEMAAGVNEQFF
TRBD2	TRBV4-1	TRBJ2-7	NA	TGCGCCAGCAGCCAAGATCAGCGGTGGACTAGCGGCTACGAGCAGTACTTC	CASSQDQRWTSGYEQYF
TRBD1	TRBV18	TRBJ1-3	NA	TGTGCCAGCTCACCATCTAGGGACAGGGCTGGAAACACCATATATTTT	CASSPSRDRAGNTIYF
NA	TRBV7-2	TRBJ1-6	NA	TGTGCCAGCAGCTCGGATTCACCCCTCCACTTT	CASSSDSPLHF
NA	TRBV9	TRBJ2-7	NA	TGTGCCAGCAGCGTAGCTTCAGTCAGGGGAAGCGAGCAGTACTTC	CASSVASVRGSEQYF
NA	TRBV7-9	TRBJ1-2	NA	TGTGCCAGCAGAATCGGCAGGGGTGATGGCTACACCTTC	CASRIGRGDGYTF
TRBD2	TRBV2	TRBJ2-3	NA	TGTGCCAGCAGTTTTAGCGGGAAGCGGTATTTT	CASSFSGKRYF
TRBD2	TRBV4-2	TRBJ2-5	NA	TGTGCCAGCAGCCAAGATCCGCGGGGGGGCGGGGAGACCCAGTACTTC	CASSQDPRGGGETQYF
TRBD2	TRBV15	TRBJ2-3	NA	TGTGCCACCAGCAGACGAACGAGCGGGAGCGGCACAGATACGCAGTATTTT	CATSRRTSGSGTDTQYF
NA	TRBV7-7	TRBJ2-3	few	TGTGCCAGCAGCTTAAGGACAGAGAGCACAGATACGCAGTATTTT	CASSLRTESTDTQYF
NA	TRBV20-1	TRBJ1-3	NA	TGCAGTGCTAGTGGAGCCCGAGGGGGAAACACCATATATTTT	CSASGARGGNTIYF
NA	TRBV2	TRBJ2-1	once	TGTGCCAGCGATCAAGAGGGATTCAATGAGCAGTTCTTC	CASDQEGFNEQFF
TRBD1	TRBV6-1	TRBJ2-7	NA	TGTGCCAGCAGTGAGGGGACAGGGGGCGAGCAGTACTTC	CASSEGTGGEQYF
TRBD1	TRBV6-5	TRBJ1-1	few	TGTGCCAGCAGAAGAAAATCGGCGGGACAGAAAGAAGCTTTCTTT	CASRRKSAGQKEAFF
TRBD2	TRBV7-2	TRBJ2-5	NA	TGTGCCAGCAGCTTAGCGTTGGGACTAGCGGGAGGTGAGACCCAGTACTTC	CASSLALGLAGGETQYF